A single sample gave rise to the 10 T cell receptor beta chains below, sequenced in a study of control samples from healthy donors and cancer patients. TCRdb keeps only in-frame clones here, not all; method: immunoSEQ multiplex PCR. This table has approximately 35,000 clones, 85% to 95% appearing once. The sample comprised PBMCs. The receptors stem from a middle-aged man with colorectal cancer.

The chain recombines TRBV27 with TRBJ2-7; 14 nucleotides agree with TRBD2. The CDR3 extends over 15 amino acids. J was trimmed by 5 bases and V by 5 bases; bases with no gene match: 5. Looked up from germline, CDR1 is MNHEY and CDR2 is SMNVEV (reference sequence). The CDR3 sequence: CASSPRLAGGNEQYF. The CDR3 region has the DNA TGTGCCAGCAGTCCCCGACTAGCGGGGGGGAACGAGCAGTACTTC.

This chain uses TRBV3-1 (or the pseudogene TRBV3-2) with TRBJ1-2; D perhaps matches TRBD1 (6 bases). Germline loops: CDR1 LGHDT, CDR2 YNNKEL (reference sequence). The CDR3 length is 12 residues. Trimming took off 4 bases at V and 5 bases at J, with 8 bases between the two ends. The CDR3 loop is CASSRTGYGYTF. The CDR3 DNA follows: TGTGCCAGCAGCCGCACAGGGTATGGCTACACCTTC.

Remarks on this clone: Mismatch with germline at one junction end may stem from a read error. The rearrangement joins TRBV27 to TRBJ1-1, with D perhaps TRBD1 (5 bases). Germline V gene sequence: CDR1 MNHEY, CDR2 SMNVEV (reference sequence). The length of the CDR3 is 13 residues. The chain's CDR3 is CVSRLTVNTEAFF. CDR3 DNA sequence: TGTGTCAGCAGGCTGACAGTGAACACTGAAGCTTTCTTT.

V gene TRBV19 combines with J gene TRBJ2-1, with a weak D call TRBD2 (7 bases). V lost 5 bases to trimming and J lost 0 bases, with 23 bases between them. The CDR3 is made up of 19 amino acids. Germline CDR1 and CDR2: LNHDA and SQIVND (reference sequence). The DNA for the CDR3 is TGTGCCAGTAGTCGATACAGGGAGGGAGACGAGTTCTCCTACAATGAGCAGTTCTTC. Protein sequence: CASSRYREGDEFSYNEQFF. The complete variable domain, with remaining parts taken from reference TRBV19 and TRBJ2-1, reads DGGITQSPKYLFRKEGQNVTLSCEQNLNHDAMYWYRQDPGQGLRLIYYSQIVNDFQKGDIAEGYSVSREKKESFPLTVTSAQKNPTAFYLCASSRYREGDEFSYNEQFFGPGTRLTVL.

V and J are TRBV15 and TRBJ2-7, with D maybe TRBD1 (6 bases). V was pared by 1 base and J by 3 bases, with 7 bases between. Per germline, CDR1 LNHNV and CDR2 YYDKDF (reference sequence). The CDR3 is 13 residues long. DNA of the CDR3: TGTGCCACCAGCAGAGGACAGGACTACGAGCAGTACTTC. This codes for CATSRGQDYEQYF.

This clone was picked up one time. The genes are TRBV3-1 (or the pseudogene TRBV3-2) and TRBJ1-6; 8 bases map to TRBD1. The CDR3 contains 14 residues. Looked up from germline, CDR1 is LGHDT and CDR2 is YNNKEL (reference sequence). V was clipped by 5 bases and J by 6 bases; unmatched bases: 3. The CDR3 DNA follows: TGTGCCAGCAGCGCGGGACAGGTTAATTCACCCCTCCACTTT. Translating it yields CASSAGQVNSPLHF.

The chain links TRBV2 to TRBJ1-2, with D perhaps TRBD1 (6 bases). CDR1 is SNHLY and CDR2 is FYNNEI in the germline V gene. The CDR3 spans 13 residues. Trimming pared 6 bases from V and 3 bases from J, leaving 11 bases between. CDR3 in amino acids: CASRGQLYYGYTF. The CDR3 DNA reads as TGTGCCAGCAGAGGACAGTTATACTATGGCTACACCTTC. The full variable domain, in which reference TRBV2 and TRBJ1-2 provide the parts outside the CDR3, is EPEVTQTPSHQVTQMGQEVILRCVPISNHLYFYWYRQILGQKVEFLVSFYNNEISEKSEIFDDQFSVERPDGSNFTLKIRSTKLEDSAMYFCASRGQLYYGYTFGSGTRLTVV.

The chain has TRBV12-3 or TRBV12-4 and TRBJ1-1; TRBD1 is a possible D gene (5 bases). V was trimmed by 10 bases and J by 2 bases, leaving 14 bases between them. This CDR3 region has 13 residues. CDR3 amino acids: CATRIQANTEAFF. The CDR3 DNA sequence: TGTGCCACCCGAATACAGGCTAACACTGAAGCTTTCTTT.

The chain recombines TRBV3-1 (or the pseudogene TRBV3-2) with TRBJ2-3, with a possible D match to TRBD1 (5 bases). Germline V CDR1 and CDR2: LGHDT, YNNKEL (reference sequence). The CDR3 is 16 residues long. Between the trimmed V and J ends, which lost 4 bases and 2 bases, there was a span of 16 bases. As DNA, the CDR3 is TGTGCCAGCAGCCTACCAACCCAGGGTTTCACAGATACGCAGTATTTT. Protein sequence: CASSLPTQGFTDTQYF.

The chain combines TRBV9 with TRBJ1-1; D is perhaps TRBD1 (5 bases). CDR1 and CDR2 from the germline V gene are SGDLS and YYNGEE. The V and J ends lost 4 bases and 5 bases respectively, with 12 bases between them. The CDR3 has 13 residues. Here the CDR3 DNA reads TGTGCCAGCAGCATGCAGAGGGGTACTGAAGCTTTCTTT. It is translated as CASSMQRGTEAFF.